The 6 T cell receptor beta chains in this list originate from one sample, sequenced in a study of cytomegalovirus exposure and HLA in healthy donors. The protocol was immunoSEQ multiplex PCR, while the TCRdb copy is restricted to in-frame clones and leaves out a portion. This repertoire shows about 88,000 clones, roughly 84% found once; its top ten account for about an eighth. What was sequenced was PBMCs. These receptors were collected from a woman aged 18 to 35 in good health and CMV-seropositive.

J is TRBJ2-7 and V is TRBV10-1; TRBD1 matches at 7 bases. The CDR3 is 18 residues long. Per the germline V gene, CDR1 is WNHNN and CDR2 is SYGVQD (reference sequence). The V segment lost 3 bases and the J segment 3 bases; nucleotides outside the gene matches: 17. CDR3 region: CASSDPKDRRDGNYEQYF. CDR3 nucleotides: TGCGCCAGCAGTGACCCCAAGGACAGGAGAGACGGTAACTACGAGCAGTACTTC.

This chain's CDR3 is CASSRGYSEGTQHF. The CDR3 DNA is TGTGCCAGCAGCAGGGGTTACTCCGAAGGTACCCAGCATTTT. The chain employs TRBV7-2 and TRBJ1-5; the D gene is possibly TRBD1 (5 bases). V was trimmed by 5 bases and J by 11 bases, leaving 19 bases between them. Looked up from germline, CDR1 is SGHTA and CDR2 is FQGNSA. CDR3 length equals 14 residues.

The chain employs TRBV4-3 and TRBJ2-7; tentative D call: TRBD1 (5 bases). V gave up 3 bases and J gave up 0 bases, with 18 bases separating them. Looked up from germline, CDR1 is LGHNA and CDR2 is YSLEER. CDR3 length equals 17 residues. The CDR3 is CASSQTSGHVSSYEQYF. CDR3 DNA: TGCGCCAGCAGCCAGACCTCAGGACACGTGAGCTCCTACGAGCAGTACTTC.

The V call is TRBV14, the J call TRBJ1-4, with 9 nucleotides matching TRBD1. The junction had 7 bases not matched to a gene; V was cut back by 1 base and J by 7 bases. CDR3 size: 16 residues. Germline CDR1 and CDR2: SGHDN and FVKESK. In DNA, the CDR3 is TGTGCCAGCAGCCAAGTTCCGGGACAGGGAAGTGAAAAACTGTTTTTT. Translation: CASSQVPGQGSEKLFF.

Points on this clone: The sample holds other DNA sequences that translate to the same CDR3. J is TRBJ2-2 and V is TRBV7-2, with TRBD1 matching over 7 bases. Germline assignment: CDR1 SGHTA and CDR2 FQGNSA. The CDR3 runs 16 residues. Unmatched junction bases numbered 9, after V lost 3 bases and J lost 5 bases. This CDR3 is CASSLASGGNTGELFF. The CDR3 DNA reads TGTGCCAGCAGCTTGGCTTCAGGGGGTAATACCGGGGAGCTGTTTTTT.

This chain links TRBV4-3 with TRBJ1-6; 7 bases fit TRBD1. V was pared by 0 bases and J by 7 bases, with 3 bases of the junction left unmatched. The CDR3 covers 15 residues. Germline values: CDR1 LGHNA, CDR2 YSLEER. CDR3 nucleotides: TGCGCCAGCAGCCAAGAGGACAGGCCGAATTCACCCCTCCACTTT. Translation: CASSQEDRPNSPLHF.